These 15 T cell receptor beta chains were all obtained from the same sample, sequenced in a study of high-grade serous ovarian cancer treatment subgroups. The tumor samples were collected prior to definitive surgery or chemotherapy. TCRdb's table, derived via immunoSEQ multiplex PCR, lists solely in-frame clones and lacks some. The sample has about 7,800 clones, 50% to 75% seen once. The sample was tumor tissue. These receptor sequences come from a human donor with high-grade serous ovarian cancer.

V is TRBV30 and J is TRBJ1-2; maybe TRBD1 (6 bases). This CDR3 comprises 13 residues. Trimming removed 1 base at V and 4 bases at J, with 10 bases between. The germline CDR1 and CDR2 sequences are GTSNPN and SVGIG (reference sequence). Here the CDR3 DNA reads TGTGCCTGGAGTGGGGGGGCACGCTATGGCTACACCTTC. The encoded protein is CAWSGGARYGYTF.

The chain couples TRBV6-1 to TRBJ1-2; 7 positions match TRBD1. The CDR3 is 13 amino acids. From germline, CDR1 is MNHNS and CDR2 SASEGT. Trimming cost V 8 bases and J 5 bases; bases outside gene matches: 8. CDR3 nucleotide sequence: TGTGCCAGCGGTGTAAGGACAGGATATGGCTACACCTTC. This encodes CASGVRTGYGYTF.

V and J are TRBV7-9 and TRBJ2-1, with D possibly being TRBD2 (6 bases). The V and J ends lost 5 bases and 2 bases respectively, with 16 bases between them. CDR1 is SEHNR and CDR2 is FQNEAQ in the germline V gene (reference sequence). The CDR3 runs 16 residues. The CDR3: CASSVLAWSTYNEQFF. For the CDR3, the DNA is TGTGCCAGCAGCGTTCTAGCGTGGTCTACCTACAATGAGCAGTTCTTC.

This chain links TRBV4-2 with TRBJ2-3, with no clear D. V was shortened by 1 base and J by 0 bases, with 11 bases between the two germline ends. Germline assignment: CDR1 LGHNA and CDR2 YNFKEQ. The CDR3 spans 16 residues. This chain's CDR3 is CASSQGFSPSTDTQYF. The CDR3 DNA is TGTGCCAGCAGCCAAGGATTTTCCCCAAGCACAGATACGCAGTATTTT.

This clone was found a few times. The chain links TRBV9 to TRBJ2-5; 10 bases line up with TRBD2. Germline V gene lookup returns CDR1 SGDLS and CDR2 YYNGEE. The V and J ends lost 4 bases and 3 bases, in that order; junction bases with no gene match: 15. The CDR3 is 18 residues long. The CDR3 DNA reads TGTGCCAGCAGCCCCCAAGCGGGAGGGCACGGCGGGAAAGAGACCCAGTACTTC. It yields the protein CASSPQAGGHGGKETQYF. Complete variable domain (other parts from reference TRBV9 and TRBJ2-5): DSGVTQTPKHLITATGQRVTLRCSPRSGDLSVYWYQQSLDQGLQFLIQYYNGEERAKGNILERFSAQQFPDLHSELNLSSLELGDSALYFCASSPQAGGHGGKETQYFGPGTRLLVL.

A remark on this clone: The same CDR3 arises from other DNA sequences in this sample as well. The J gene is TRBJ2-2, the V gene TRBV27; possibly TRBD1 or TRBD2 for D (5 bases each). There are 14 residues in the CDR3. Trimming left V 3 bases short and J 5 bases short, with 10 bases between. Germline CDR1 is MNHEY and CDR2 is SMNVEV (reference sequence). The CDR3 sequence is CASSLGRNTGELFF. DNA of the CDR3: TGTGCCAGCAGTTTGGGACGAAATACCGGGGAGCTGTTTTTT.

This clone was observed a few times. In DNA, the CDR3 is TGTGCCATCAGTGGACAGGCTGATCAGCCCCAGCATTTT. It yields the protein CAISGQADQPQHF. The rearrangement joins TRBV10-3 to TRBJ1-5; TRBD1 might be the D (6 bases). V lost 4 bases and J lost 5, with 9 bases in between. This CDR3 comprises 13 residues. Looked up from germline, CDR1 is ENHRY and CDR2 is SYGVKD.

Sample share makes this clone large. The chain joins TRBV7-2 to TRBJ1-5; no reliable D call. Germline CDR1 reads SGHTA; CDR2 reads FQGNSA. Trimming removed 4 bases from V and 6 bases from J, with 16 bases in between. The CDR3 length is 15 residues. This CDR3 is CASSSQEGGSQPQHF. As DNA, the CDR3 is TGTGCCAGCAGCTCGCAAGAGGGTGGGAGTCAGCCCCAGCATTTT. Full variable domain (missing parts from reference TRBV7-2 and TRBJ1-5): GAGVSQSPSNKVTEKGKDVELRCDPISGHTALYWYRQSLGQGLEFLIYFQGNSAPDKSGLPSDRFSAERTGGSVSTLTIQRTQQEDSAVYLCASSSQEGGSQPQHFGDGTRLSIL.

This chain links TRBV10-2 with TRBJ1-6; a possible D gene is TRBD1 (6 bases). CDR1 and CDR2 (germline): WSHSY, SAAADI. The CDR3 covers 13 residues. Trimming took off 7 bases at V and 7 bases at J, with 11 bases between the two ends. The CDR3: CASNGQGNSPLHF. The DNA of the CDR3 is TGCGCCAGCAACGGGCAGGGGAATTCACCCCTCCACTTT.

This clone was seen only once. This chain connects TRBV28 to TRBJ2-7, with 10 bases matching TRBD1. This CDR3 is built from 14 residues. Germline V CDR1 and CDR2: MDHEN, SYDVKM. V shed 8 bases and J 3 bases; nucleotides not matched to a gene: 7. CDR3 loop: CASRRDRGFYEQYF. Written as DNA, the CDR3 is TGTGCCAGCCGCAGGGACAGGGGCTTCTACGAGCAGTACTTC.

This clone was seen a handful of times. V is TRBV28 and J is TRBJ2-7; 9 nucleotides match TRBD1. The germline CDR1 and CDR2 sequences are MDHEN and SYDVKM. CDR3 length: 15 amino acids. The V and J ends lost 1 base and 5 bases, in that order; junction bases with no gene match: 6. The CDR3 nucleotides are TGTGCCAGCAGTTTATACGGGACAGGGTCCAACGAGCAGTACTTC. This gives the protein CASSLYGTGSNEQYF.

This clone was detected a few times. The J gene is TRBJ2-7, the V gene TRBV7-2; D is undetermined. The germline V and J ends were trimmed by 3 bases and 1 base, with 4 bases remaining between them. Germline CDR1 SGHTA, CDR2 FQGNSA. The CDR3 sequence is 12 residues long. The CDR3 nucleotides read TGTGCCAGCAGCTTTTCTTCCTACGAGCAGTACTTC. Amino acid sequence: CASSFSSYEQYF.

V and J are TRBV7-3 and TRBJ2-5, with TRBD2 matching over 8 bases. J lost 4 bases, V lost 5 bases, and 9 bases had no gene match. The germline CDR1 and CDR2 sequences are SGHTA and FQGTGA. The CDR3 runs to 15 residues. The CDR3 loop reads CASSPDGAGGETQYF. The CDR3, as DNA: TGTGCCAGCAGCCCGGACGGGGCGGGAGGAGAGACCCAGTACTTC.

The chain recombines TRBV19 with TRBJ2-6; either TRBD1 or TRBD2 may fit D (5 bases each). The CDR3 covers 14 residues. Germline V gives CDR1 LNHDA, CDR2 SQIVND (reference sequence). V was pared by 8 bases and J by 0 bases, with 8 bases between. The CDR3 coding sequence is TGTGCCAGTGGGACCAGCTCTGGGGCCAACGTCCTGACTTTC. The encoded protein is CASGTSSGANVLTF.

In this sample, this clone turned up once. Here the CDR3 reads CASSIEVAGVGYEQYF. The CDR3 DNA follows: TGTGCCAGTAGTATAGAAGTAGCGGGAGTGGGCTACGAGCAGTACTTC. This chain connects TRBV19 to TRBJ2-7; TRBD2 matches at 9 bases. In germline, CDR1 is LNHDA, CDR2 SQIVND (reference sequence). The trim removed 0 bases at V and 3 bases at J, leaving 6 bases unmatched. The CDR3 extends over 16 amino acids.